The 21 T cell receptor beta chains listed next were all sequenced from one sample in a study of blood T cell repertoires in COVID-19. TCRdb's copy holds only in-frame clones and misses some; the assay was immunoSEQ multiplex PCR. The table includes roughly 360,000 clones, approximately 88% detected once. Sequencing input: PBMCs or T cells enriched from blood (not recorded which). These receptor sequences come from a woman aged 25 to 39 with acute COVID-19.

The chain couples TRBV6-5 to TRBJ1-1; no firm D call. Per germline, CDR1 MNHEY and CDR2 SVGAGI. There are 13 residues in the CDR3. The V end lost 8 bases, the J end lost 5 bases, and 15 bases lay between the germline ends. As DNA, the CDR3 is TGTGCCAGCCAATCTTCCCTGAGGACTGAAGCTTTCTTT. It encodes CASQSSLRTEAFF.

V is TRBV9 and J is TRBJ1-4, with 9 bases matching TRBD1. Per the germline V gene, CDR1 is SGDLS and CDR2 is YYNGEE. V was pared by 4 bases and J by 5 bases, with 6 bases of the junction left unmatched. The CDR3 loop spans 15 amino acids. The CDR3 here is CASSPEGQGNEKLFF. The DNA for the CDR3 is TGTGCCAGCAGCCCCGAAGGACAGGGGAATGAAAAACTGTTTTTT.

This CDR3 reads CASSLHKRETQYF. The DNA for the CDR3 is TGCGCCAGCAGCTTACATAAGCGGGAGACCCAGTACTTC. V gene TRBV5-1 combines with J gene TRBJ2-5; possible D gene TRBD2, 5 bases. V was trimmed by 2 bases and J by 5 bases, leaving 10 bases between them. This CDR3 is built from 13 residues. CDR1 SGHRS and CDR2 YFSETQ come from the germline V gene.

This clone was counted a few times. This chain links TRBV10-2 with TRBJ1-4; no firm D call. This CDR3 has 15 residues. The ends were cut back, 5 bases at V and 0 bases at J, with 10 bases in the middle. Germline CDR1 WSHSY, CDR2 SAAADI. The CDR3 reads CASSLTTPTNEKLFF. CDR3 DNA: TGCGCCAGCAGTTTGACAACCCCAACTAATGAAAAACTGTTTTTT.

V is TRBV2 and J is TRBJ2-7, with no clear D. The CDR3 is made up of 14 amino acids. V was cut by 1 base and J by 2 bases, with 9 bases left in between. Germline CDR1 SNHLY, CDR2 FYNNEI. The CDR3 bases are TGTGCCAGCAGTGAAGGCCTACGAACCTACGAGCAGTACTTC. Protein sequence: CASSEGLRTYEQYF.

The table lists this clone with a count of one. The chain employs TRBV10-1 and TRBJ2-2, with D perhaps matching TRBD1 (5 bases). V dropped 6 bases and J dropped 6 bases, with 11 bases sitting between them. There are 13 residues in the CDR3. Germline values: CDR1 WNHNN, CDR2 SYGVQD (reference sequence). The CDR3 loop is CASSAQGAGELFF. DNA of the CDR3: TGCGCCAGCAGCGCCCAGGGTGCCGGGGAGCTGTTTTTT.

This sequence joins TRBV24-1 and TRBJ2-1; D unresolved. The CDR3 is 15 amino acids. Trimming stripped 5 bases from V and 4 bases from J, with 14 bases between. Germline loops: CDR1 KGHDR, CDR2 SFDVKD. Here the CDR3 DNA reads TGTGCCACCAGTGCCCAAGAGGTTAGGTACAATGAGCAGTTCTTC. Its protein product is CATSAQEVRYNEQFF.

The V call is TRBV2, the J call TRBJ2-2, with 8 nucleotides matching TRBD1. The CDR3 is made up of 16 amino acids. The junction had 4 bases not matched to a gene; V was cut back by 4 bases and J by 0 bases. Germline lookup yields CDR1 SNHLY and CDR2 FYNNEI. The CDR3 loop reads CASSAWTGSNTGELFF. CDR3 DNA sequence: TGTGCCAGCAGTGCCTGGACAGGGTCGAACACCGGGGAGCTGTTTTTT.

The chain has TRBV5-8 and TRBJ2-4; TRBD2 matches 7 bases. V lost 5 bases, J lost 9 bases, and 14 bases stayed unmatched. The CDR3 is made up of 15 amino acids. Germline CDR1 reads SGHTS; CDR2 reads YDEGEE. The CDR3 loop is CASSQRDPRVAIQYF. CDR3 nucleotide sequence: TGTGCCAGCAGTCAGCGGGACCCTAGGGTGGCCATTCAGTACTTC.

This CDR3 is CASSVYGGARNEQFF. The CDR3 DNA follows: TGTGCCAGCAGCGTCTACGGGGGGGCCCGTAATGAGCAGTTCTTC. The chain links TRBV9 to TRBJ2-1; 8 bases fit TRBD2. The CDR3 is 15 residues long. J gave up 7 bases and V 2 bases, and 8 bases lay outside the gene matches. Germline V CDR1 and CDR2: SGDLS, YYNGEE.

The rearrangement links TRBV15 to TRBJ2-2; D call uncertain. V dropped 0 bases and J dropped 6 bases, with 5 bases sitting between them. CDR3 length equals 13 residues. Germline loops: CDR1 LNHNV, CDR2 YYDKDF (reference sequence). The CDR3 sequence: CATSRDRSGELFF. The CDR3 DNA reads as TGTGCCACCAGCAGAGACCGTTCCGGGGAGCTGTTTTTT. Variable domain in full (rest from reference TRBV15 and TRBJ2-2): DAMVIQNPRYQVTQFGKPVTLSCSQTLNHNVMYWYQQKSSQAPKLLFHYYDKDFNNEADTPDNFQSRRPNTSFCFLDIRSPGLGDTAMYLCATSRDRSGELFFGEGSRLTVL.

The V gene is TRBV7-8, the J gene TRBJ2-7, with TRBD2 matching 7 bases. V shed 1 base, J shed 2 bases, and the junction held 8 bases outside the gene matches. This CDR3 is built from 16 residues. Germline loops: CDR1 SGHVS, CDR2 FQNEAQ. CDR3 amino acids: CASSLGGGTATYEQYF. As DNA, the CDR3 is TGTGCCAGCAGCTTAGGGGGGGGGACTGCAACCTACGAGCAGTACTTC.

Here the CDR3 reads CASSQGQGARTGELFF. For the CDR3, the DNA is TGCGCCAGCAGCCAAGGACAGGGGGCGCGGACCGGGGAGCTGTTTTTT. The chain uses TRBV4-3 and TRBJ2-2; 10 bases are shared with TRBD1. Germline CDR1 LGHNA, CDR2 YSLEER. This CDR3 region has 16 residues. Trimming at V came to 1 base and at J to 5 bases, leaving 4 bases not matched to a gene.

This chain's CDR3 is CASSEAGRVYYGYTF. CDR3 sequence (DNA): TGTGCCAGCAGTGAAGCGGGCAGGGTTTACTATGGCTACACCTTC. The genes are TRBV6-1 and TRBJ1-2; D is perhaps TRBD1 (5 bases). V lost 0 bases and J 3 bases, leaving 11 bases between the germline ends. From germline, CDR1 is MNHNS and CDR2 SASEGT. CDR3 length: 15 residues.

The chain has TRBV7-2 and TRBJ2-4, with D perhaps TRBD2 (5 bases). Germline CDR1 and CDR2: SGHTA and FQGNSA. With 2 bases removed from V and 2 bases from J, the gap between germline ends came to 10 bases. This CDR3 comprises 15 residues. CDR3 sequence: CASSLTGSSKNIQYF. The CDR3, as DNA: TGTGCCAGCAGCTTAACGGGGTCTTCCAAAAACATTCAGTACTTC.

V usage is TRBV2 and J usage is TRBJ2-3; D gene uncertain. CDR1 is SNHLY, CDR2 FYNNEI, per germline. V lost 6 bases and J lost 6, with 7 bases in between. The CDR3 length is 11 residues. CDR3 sequence: CASSLQDTQYF. CDR3 bases: TGTGCCAGCAGCCTCCAGGATACGCAGTATTTT.

The chain joins TRBV3-1 (or the pseudogene TRBV3-2) to TRBJ2-3, with 10 bases fitting TRBD2. The V and J ends lost 4 bases and 3 bases, in that order; junction bases with no gene match: 7. This CDR3 has 16 residues. Germline V gene sequence: CDR1 LGHDT, CDR2 YNNKEL (reference sequence). The CDR3 spells CASSPRSGGGTDTQYF. In nucleotides, the CDR3 is TGTGCCAGCAGCCCGCGGAGCGGGGGGGGAACAGATACGCAGTATTTT.

V gene TRBV5-1 combines with J gene TRBJ2-1; 8 bases fit TRBD2. V trimming: 0 bases; J trimming: 6 bases; junction bases outside the gene matches: 5. The CDR3 loop spans 15 amino acids. CDR1 is SGHRS and CDR2 is YFSETQ in the germline V gene. This CDR3 reads CASSLVLAGTNEQFF. The CDR3 DNA is TGCGCCAGCAGCTTGGTATTAGCGGGGACCAATGAGCAGTTCTTC.

This chain links TRBV27 with TRBJ2-3; TRBD1 matches 7 bases. Germline V gene sequence: CDR1 MNHEY, CDR2 SMNVEV (reference sequence). J was trimmed by 4 bases and V by 5 bases; bases with no gene match: 6. CDR3 length: 14 amino acids. DNA for the CDR3: TGTGCCAGCAGTATAGACAGGGTTGCAGATACGCAGTATTTT. It yields the protein CASSIDRVADTQYF.

The V call is TRBV9, the J call TRBJ2-1; TRBD1 is a possible D gene (5 bases). The V gene lost 0 bases and the J gene lost 4 bases, with 11 bases spanning the gap. The CDR3 has 15 amino acids. Germline CDR1 reads SGDLS; CDR2 reads YYNGEE. In nucleotides, the CDR3 is TGTGCCAGCAGCGTAGGGCAGGGTTTTTACAATGAGCAGTTCTTC. Its translation is CASSVGQGFYNEQFF. The full variable domain, with the rest looked up from reference TRBV9 and TRBJ2-1, is DSGVTQTPKHLITATGQRVTLRCSPRSGDLSVYWYQQSLDQGLQFLIQYYNGEERAKGNILERFSAQQFPDLHSELNLSSLELGDSALYFCASSVGQGFYNEQFFGPGTRLTVL.

This chain links TRBV7-9 with TRBJ2-1; D unresolved. The CDR3 totals 16 residues. Germline V gives CDR1 SEHNR, CDR2 FQNEAQ (reference sequence). Between the trimmed V and J ends, which lost 4 bases and 5 bases, there was a span of 18 bases. This CDR3 reads CASSYNPEARDNEQFF. The CDR3 nucleotides are TGTGCCAGCAGCTATAACCCAGAGGCCCGCGACAATGAGCAGTTCTTC.